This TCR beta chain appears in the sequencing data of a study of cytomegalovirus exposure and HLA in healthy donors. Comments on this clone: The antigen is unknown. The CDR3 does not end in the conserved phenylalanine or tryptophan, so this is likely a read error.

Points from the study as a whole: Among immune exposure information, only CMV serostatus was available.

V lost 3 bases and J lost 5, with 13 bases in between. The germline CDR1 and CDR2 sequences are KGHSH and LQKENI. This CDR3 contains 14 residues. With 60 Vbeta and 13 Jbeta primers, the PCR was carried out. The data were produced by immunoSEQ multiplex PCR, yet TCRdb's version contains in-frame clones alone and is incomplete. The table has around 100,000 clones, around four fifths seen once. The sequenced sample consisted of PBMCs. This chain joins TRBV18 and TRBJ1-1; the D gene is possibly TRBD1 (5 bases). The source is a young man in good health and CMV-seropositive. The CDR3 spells CASSPLTEVTEAFL. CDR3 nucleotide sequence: TGTGCCAGCTCACCGTTGACAGAGGTGACTGAAGCTTTCCTT.